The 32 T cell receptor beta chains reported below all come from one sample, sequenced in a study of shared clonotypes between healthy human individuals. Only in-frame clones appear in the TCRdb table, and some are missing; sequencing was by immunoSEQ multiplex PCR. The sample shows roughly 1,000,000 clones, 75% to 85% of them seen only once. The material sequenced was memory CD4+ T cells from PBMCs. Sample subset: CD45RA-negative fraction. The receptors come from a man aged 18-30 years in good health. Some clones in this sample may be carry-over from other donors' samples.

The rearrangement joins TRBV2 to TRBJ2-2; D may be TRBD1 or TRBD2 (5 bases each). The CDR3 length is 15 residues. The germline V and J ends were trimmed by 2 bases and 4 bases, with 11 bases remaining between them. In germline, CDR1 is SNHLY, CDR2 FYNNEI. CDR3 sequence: CASSEWGRSTGELFF. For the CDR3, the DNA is TGTGCCAGCAGTGAATGGGGACGTAGCACCGGGGAGCTGTTTTTT.

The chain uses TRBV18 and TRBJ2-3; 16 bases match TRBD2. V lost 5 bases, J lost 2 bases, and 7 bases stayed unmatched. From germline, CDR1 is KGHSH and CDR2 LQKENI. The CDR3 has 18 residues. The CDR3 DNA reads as TGTGCCAGCTCATCGGGACTAGCGGGAGGGCCTAACACAGATACGCAGTATTTT. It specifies CASSSGLAGGPNTDTQYF.

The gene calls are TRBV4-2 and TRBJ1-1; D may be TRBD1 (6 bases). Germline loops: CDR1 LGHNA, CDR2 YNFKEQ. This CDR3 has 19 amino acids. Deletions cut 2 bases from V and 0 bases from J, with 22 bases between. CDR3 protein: CASSQWPQGSADLNTEAFF. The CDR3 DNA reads TGTGCCAGCAGCCAATGGCCTCAGGGGTCCGCCGATCTGAACACTGAAGCTTTCTTT.

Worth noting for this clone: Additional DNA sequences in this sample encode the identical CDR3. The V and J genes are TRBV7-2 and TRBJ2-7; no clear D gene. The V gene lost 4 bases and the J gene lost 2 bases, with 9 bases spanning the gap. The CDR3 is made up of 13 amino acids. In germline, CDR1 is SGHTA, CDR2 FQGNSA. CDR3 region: CASSSYSAYEQYF. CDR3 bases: TGTGCCAGCAGCTCCTACTCTGCCTACGAGCAGTACTTC.

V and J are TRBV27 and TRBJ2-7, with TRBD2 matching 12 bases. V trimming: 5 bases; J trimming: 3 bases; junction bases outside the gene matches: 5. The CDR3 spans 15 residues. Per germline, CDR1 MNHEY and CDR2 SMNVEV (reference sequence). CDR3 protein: CASSKKLAGGYEQYF. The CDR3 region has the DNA TGTGCCAGCAGTAAAAAACTAGCGGGAGGCTACGAGCAGTACTTC.

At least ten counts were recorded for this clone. DNA of the CDR3: TGCGCCAGCAGCCTCCAGCAGTCGAGCTCTGGAAACACCATATATTTT. Its protein product is CASSLQQSSSGNTIYF. This chain uses TRBV5-1 with TRBJ1-3, with D hard to call. Trimming removed 4 bases at V and 0 bases at J, with 14 bases between. The CDR3 consists of 16 residues. Germline V gives CDR1 SGHRS, CDR2 YFSETQ. Combining the CDR3 with reference TRBV5-1 and TRBJ1-3 gives the whole variable domain KAGVTQTPRYLIKTRGQQVTLSCSPISGHRSVSWYQQTPGQGLQFLFEYFSETQRNKGNFPGRFSGRQFSNSRSEMNVSTLELGDSALYLCASSLQQSSSGNTIYFGEGSWLTVV.

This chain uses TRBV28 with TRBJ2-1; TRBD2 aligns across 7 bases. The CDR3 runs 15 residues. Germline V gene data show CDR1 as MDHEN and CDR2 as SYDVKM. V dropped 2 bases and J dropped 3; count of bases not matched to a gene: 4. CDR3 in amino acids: CASSLASGVYNEQFF. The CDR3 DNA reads TGTGCCAGCAGTTTAGCTAGCGGAGTCTACAATGAGCAGTTCTTC.

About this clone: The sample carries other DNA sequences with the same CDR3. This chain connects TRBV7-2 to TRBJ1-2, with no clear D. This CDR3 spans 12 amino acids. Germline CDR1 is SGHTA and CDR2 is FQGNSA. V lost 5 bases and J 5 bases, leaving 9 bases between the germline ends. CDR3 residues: CASSRDTYGYTF. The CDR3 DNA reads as TGTGCCAGCAGCCGAGACACGTATGGCTACACCTTC.

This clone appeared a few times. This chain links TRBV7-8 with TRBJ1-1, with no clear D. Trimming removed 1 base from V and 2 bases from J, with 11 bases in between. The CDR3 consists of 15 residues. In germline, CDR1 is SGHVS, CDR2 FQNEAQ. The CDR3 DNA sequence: TGTGCCAGCAGCTTAGGGCGGATACTTAACACTGAAGCTTTCTTT. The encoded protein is CASSLGRILNTEAFF.

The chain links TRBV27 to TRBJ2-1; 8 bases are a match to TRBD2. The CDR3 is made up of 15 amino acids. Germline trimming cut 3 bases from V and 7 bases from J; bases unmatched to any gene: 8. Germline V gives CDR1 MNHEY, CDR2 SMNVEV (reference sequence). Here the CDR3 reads CASSFGLAGVNEQFF. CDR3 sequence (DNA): TGTGCCAGCAGTTTTGGGCTAGCGGGTGTGAATGAGCAGTTCTTC.

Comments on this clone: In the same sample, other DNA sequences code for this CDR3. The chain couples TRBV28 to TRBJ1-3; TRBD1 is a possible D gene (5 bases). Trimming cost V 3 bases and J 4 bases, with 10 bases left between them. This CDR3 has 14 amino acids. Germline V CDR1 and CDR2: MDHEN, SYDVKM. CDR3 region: CASSFGGLGNTIYF. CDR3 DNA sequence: TGTGCCAGCAGTTTTGGGGGTCTCGGAAACACCATATATTTT.

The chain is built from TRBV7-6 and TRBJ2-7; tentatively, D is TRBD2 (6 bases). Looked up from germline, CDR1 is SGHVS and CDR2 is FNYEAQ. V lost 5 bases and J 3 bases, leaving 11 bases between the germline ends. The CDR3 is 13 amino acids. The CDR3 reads CASSPRLDYEQYF. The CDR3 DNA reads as TGTGCCAGCAGCCCCCGACTAGACTACGAGCAGTACTTC. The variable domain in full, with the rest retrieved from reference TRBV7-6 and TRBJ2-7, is GAGVSQSPRYKVTKRGQDVALRCDPISGHVSLYWYRQALGQGPEFLTYFNYEAQQDKSGLPNDRFSAERPEGSISTLTIQRTEQRDSAMYRCASSPRLDYEQYFGPGTRLTVT.

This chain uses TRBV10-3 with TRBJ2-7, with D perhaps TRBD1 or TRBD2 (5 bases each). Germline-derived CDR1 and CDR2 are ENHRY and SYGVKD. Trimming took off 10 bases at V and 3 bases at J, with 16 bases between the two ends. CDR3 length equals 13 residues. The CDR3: CATQPGRSYEQYF. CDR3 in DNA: TGTGCCACCCAGCCGGGACGGAGCTACGAGCAGTACTTC.

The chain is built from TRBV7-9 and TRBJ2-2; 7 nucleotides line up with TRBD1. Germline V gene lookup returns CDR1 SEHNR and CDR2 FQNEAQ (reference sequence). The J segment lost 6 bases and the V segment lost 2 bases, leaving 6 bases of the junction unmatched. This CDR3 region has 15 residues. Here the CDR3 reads CASSLTGVEAGELFF. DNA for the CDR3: TGTGCCAGCAGCTTAACAGGGGTGGAGGCCGGGGAGCTGTTTTTT.

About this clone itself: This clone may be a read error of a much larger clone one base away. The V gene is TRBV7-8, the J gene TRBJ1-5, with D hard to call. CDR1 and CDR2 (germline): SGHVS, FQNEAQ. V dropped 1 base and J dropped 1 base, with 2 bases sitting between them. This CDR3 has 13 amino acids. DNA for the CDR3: TGTGCCAGCAGCTTAGAGAGCAATCAGCCCCAGCATTTT. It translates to CASSLESNQPQHF.

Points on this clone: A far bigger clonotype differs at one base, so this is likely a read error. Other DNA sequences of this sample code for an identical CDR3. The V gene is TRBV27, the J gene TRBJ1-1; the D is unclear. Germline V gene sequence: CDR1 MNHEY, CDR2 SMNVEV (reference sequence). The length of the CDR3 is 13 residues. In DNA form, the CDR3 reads TGTGCCAGTAGTTTGGAACAAACCTCTGAAGCTTTCTTT. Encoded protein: CASSLEQTSEAFF.

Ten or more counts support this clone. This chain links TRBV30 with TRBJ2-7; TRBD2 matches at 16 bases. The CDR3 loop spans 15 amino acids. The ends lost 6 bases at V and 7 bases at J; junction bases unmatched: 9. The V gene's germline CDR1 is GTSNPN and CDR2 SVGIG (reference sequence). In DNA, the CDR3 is TGTGCCTGCCAGGGACTAGCGGGAGGGCCGAGAGAGCAGTACTTC. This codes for CACQGLAGGPREQYF.

The DNA of the CDR3 is TGTGCCAGCAGGCCCGATATGAACACTGAAGCTTTCTTT. Protein: CASRPDMNTEAFF. V is TRBV2 and J is TRBJ1-1; D unresolved. Germline assignment: CDR1 SNHLY and CDR2 FYNNEI. The CDR3 runs to 13 residues. Trimming took off 6 bases at V and 0 bases at J, with 8 bases between the two ends.

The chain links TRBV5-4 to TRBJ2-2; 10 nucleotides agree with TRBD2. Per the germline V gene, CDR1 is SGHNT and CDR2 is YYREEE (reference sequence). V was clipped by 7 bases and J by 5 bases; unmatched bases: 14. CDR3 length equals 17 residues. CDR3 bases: TGTGCCAGCCTCCCTAGCGGGAGTTCTGGAGGGACCGGGGAGCTGTTTTTT. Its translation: CASLPSGSSGGTGELFF.

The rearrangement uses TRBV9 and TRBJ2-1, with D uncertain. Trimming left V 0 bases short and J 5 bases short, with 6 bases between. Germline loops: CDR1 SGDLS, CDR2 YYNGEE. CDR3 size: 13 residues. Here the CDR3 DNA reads TGTGCCAGCAGCGTAGCAGTCCACAATGAGCAGTTCTTC. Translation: CASSVAVHNEQFF.

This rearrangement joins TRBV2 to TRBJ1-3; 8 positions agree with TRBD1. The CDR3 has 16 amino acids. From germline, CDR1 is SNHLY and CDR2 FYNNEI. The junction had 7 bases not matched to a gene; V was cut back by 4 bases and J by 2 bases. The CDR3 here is CASSADRGFTGNTIYF. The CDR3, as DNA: TGTGCCAGCAGTGCCGACAGGGGCTTCACTGGAAACACCATATATTTT.

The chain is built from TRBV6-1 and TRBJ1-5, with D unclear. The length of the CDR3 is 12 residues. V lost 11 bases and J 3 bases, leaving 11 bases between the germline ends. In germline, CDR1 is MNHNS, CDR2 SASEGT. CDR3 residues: CAAGPINQPQHF. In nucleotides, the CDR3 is TGTGCCGCGGGCCCGATCAATCAGCCCCAGCATTTT.

CDR3 region: CASSASDNEKLFF. The CDR3 DNA sequence: TGTGCCAGCAGCGCCAGTGATAATGAAAAACTGTTTTTT. This chain joins TRBV9 and TRBJ1-4, with unresolved D. Germline values: CDR1 SGDLS, CDR2 YYNGEE. The CDR3 sequence is 13 residues long. V lost 3 bases, J lost 4 bases, and 7 bases lay in between.

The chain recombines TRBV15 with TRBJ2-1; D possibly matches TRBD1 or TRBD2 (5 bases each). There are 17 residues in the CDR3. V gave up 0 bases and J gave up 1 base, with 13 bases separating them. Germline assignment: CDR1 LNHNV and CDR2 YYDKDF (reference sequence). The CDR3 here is CATSRESFGGSYNEQFF. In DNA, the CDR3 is TGTGCCACCAGCAGAGAGTCCTTTGGGGGTTCCTACAATGAGCAGTTCTTC.

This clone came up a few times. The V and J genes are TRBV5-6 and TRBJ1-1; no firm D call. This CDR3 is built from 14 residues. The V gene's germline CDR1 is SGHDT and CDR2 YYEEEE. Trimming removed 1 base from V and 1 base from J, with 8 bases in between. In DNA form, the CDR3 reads TGTGCCAGCAGCTTGAACTACGGGAACACTGAAGCTTTCTTT. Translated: CASSLNYGNTEAFF.

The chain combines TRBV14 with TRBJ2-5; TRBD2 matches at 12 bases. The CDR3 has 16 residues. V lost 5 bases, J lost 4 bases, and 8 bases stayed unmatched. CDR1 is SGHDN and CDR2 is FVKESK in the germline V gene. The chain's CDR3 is CASSSRRLAGVETQYF. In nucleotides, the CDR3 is TGTGCCAGCAGCTCGAGGCGACTAGCGGGAGTAGAGACCCAGTACTTC. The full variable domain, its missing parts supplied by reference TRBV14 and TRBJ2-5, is EAGVTQFPSHSVIEKGQTVTLRCDPISGHDNLYWYRRVMGKEIKFLLHFVKESKQDESGMPNNRFLAERTGGTYSTLKVQPAELEDSGVYFCASSSRRLAGVETQYFGPGTRLLVL.

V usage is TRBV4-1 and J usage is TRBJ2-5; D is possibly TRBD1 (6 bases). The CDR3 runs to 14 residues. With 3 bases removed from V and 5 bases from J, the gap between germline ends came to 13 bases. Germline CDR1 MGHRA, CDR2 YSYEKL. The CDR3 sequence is CASSHLQGPETQYF. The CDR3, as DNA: TGCGCCAGCAGCCATCTCCAGGGGCCGGAGACCCAGTACTTC.

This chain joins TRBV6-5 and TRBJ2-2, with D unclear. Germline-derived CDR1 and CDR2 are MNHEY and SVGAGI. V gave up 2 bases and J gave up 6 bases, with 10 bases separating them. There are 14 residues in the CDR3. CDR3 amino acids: CASSYVLLSGELFF. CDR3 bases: TGTGCCAGCAGTTACGTTCTGTTATCCGGGGAGCTGTTTTTT.

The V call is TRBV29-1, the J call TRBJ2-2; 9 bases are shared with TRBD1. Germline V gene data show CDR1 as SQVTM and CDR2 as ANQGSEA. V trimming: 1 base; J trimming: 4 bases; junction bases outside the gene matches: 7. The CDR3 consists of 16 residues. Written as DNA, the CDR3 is TGCAGCGTTGAAGGGGTAAACAGGGGGCGCACCGGGGAGCTGTTTTTT. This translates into CSVEGVNRGRTGELFF.

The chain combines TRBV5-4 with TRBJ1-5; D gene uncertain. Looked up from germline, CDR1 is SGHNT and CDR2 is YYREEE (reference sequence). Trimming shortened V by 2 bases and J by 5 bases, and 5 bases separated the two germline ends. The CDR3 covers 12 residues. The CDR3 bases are TGTGCCAGCAGCTTCGAAGATCAGCCCCAGCATTTT. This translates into CASSFEDQPQHF. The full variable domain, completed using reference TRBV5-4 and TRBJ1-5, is ETGVTQSPTHLIKTRGQQVTLRCSSQSGHNTVSWYQQALGQGPQFIFQYYREEENGRGNFPPRFSGLQFPNYSSELNVNALELDDSALYLCASSFEDQPQHFGDGTRLSIL.

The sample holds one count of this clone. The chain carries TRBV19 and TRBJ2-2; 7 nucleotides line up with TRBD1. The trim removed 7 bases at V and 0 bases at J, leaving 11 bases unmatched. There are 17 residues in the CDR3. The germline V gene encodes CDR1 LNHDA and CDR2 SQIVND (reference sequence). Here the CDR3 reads CASTNPGQATNTGELFF. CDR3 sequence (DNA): TGTGCCAGTACCAACCCCGGACAGGCAACGAACACCGGGGAGCTGTTTTTT.

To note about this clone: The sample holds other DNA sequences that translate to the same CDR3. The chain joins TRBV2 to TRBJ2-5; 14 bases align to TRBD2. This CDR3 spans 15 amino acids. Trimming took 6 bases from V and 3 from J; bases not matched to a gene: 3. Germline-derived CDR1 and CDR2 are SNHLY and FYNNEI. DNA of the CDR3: TGTGCCAGCAGCGCGACTAGCGGGAGGGAAGAGACCCAGTACTTC. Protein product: CASSATSGREETQYF.